This T cell receptor beta chain stems from a study of T cells after yellow fever vaccination. Study-wide points: Although most clonotypes did not, a small share appeared in both CD4 and CD8 compartments. Most primary-vaccination clones recurred post-booster (approximately 95% CD4, around 90% CD8). Abundant clonotypes (contaminants from the bulk population) could be present in FACS-sorted repertoires.

Template switching with 5'RACE generated the TCR cDNA and added a universal primer site and UMIs. In TCRdb, the 5' RACE reads were re-called with MiXCR into one record per CDR3 protein. The data contain fewer than 400,000 distinct CDR3 sequences, under 7.5% of them singletons. CDR3 size: 12 residues. The V gene end was trimmed by 7 bases and the J gene end by 7 bases; junction bases not matched to a gene: 6. From germline, CDR1 is MDHEN and CDR2 SYDVKM. This clonotype was seen at least ten times. Its antigen remains unidentified. The V gene is TRBV28, the J gene TRBJ2-7; 8 nucleotides agree with TRBD2. The material sequenced was PBMCs, taken 5 days after the yellow fever booster vaccination. The receptor's source is a man aged 25 to 40 who received the YFV17D yellow fever vaccine. For the CDR3, the DNA is TGTGCCAGCATGGCGGGAGGTCAAGAGCAGTACTTC. It codes for CASMAGGQEQYF.